These 19 T cell receptor beta chains share one sample of origin, sequenced in a study of blood T cell repertoires in COVID-19. Profiled with immunoSEQ multiplex PCR; TCRdb holds only in-frame clones, not every one. The table includes approximately 280,000 clones, approximately 90% detected once. Sample: PBMCs or T cells enriched from blood (not recorded which). The receptors originated from a woman aged 35 to 49 who had recovered from COVID-19.

This clone came up a few times. This specimen includes other DNA sequences encoding the same CDR3. This chain connects TRBV28 to TRBJ2-7, with D hard to call. CDR1 and CDR2 (germline): MDHEN, SYDVKM. V was pared by 3 bases and J by 0 bases, with 3 bases between. The CDR3 has 12 amino acids. CDR3 loop: CASSFLSYEQYF. Here the CDR3 DNA reads TGTGCCAGCAGTTTTCTCTCCTACGAGCAGTACTTC.

On this clone itself: A junction end diverges from the germline sequence, so it may reflect a read error. This chain connects TRBV14 to TRBJ2-7; 13 bases are shared with TRBD2. CDR3 length: 16 residues. The germline gives CDR1 SGHDN, CDR2 FVKESK. In DNA form, the CDR3 reads TGTGCCAGCAGCCTCGGACTAGCGGGAGTCTCCAACGAGCAGTACTTC. Encoded protein: CASSLGLAGVSNEQYF.

V and J are TRBV27 and TRBJ2-3, with D tentatively TRBD2 (6 bases). Germline CDR1 reads MNHEY; CDR2 reads SMNVEV (reference sequence). V dropped 8 bases and J dropped 0 bases, with 18 bases sitting between them. The CDR3 loop spans 16 amino acids. The CDR3 region is CASFPWRGPSTDTQYF. CDR3 DNA: TGTGCCAGCTTTCCCTGGCGGGGACCTAGCACAGATACGCAGTATTTT.

This clone was observed a single time. The chain is built from TRBV28 and TRBJ2-5, with D possibly matching TRBD2 (7 bases). The CDR3 length is 15 residues. V shed 1 base and J shed 2 bases, with 11 bases lying between them. CDR1 MDHEN and CDR2 SYDVKM come from the germline V gene. CDR3 bases: TGTGCCAGCAGTTTATACAGGGAGGGGCAAGAGACCCAGTACTTC. This translates into CASSLYREGQETQYF.

This chain uses TRBV9 with TRBJ2-3; TRBD2 agrees at 13 bases. CDR1 and CDR2 (germline): SGDLS, YYNGEE. The CDR3 extends over 16 amino acids. Trimming cost V 3 bases and J 5 bases; bases outside gene matches: 6. DNA for the CDR3: TGTGCCAGCAGCGCAGGACTAGCGGGAGCCGTAGATACGCAGTATTTT. The encoded protein is CASSAGLAGAVDTQYF.

Comment on this clone: The junction shows a germline mismatch at one end, possibly a read error. The chain couples TRBV7-7 to TRBJ2-5; 8 bases map to TRBD2. CDR1 and CDR2 (germline): SSHAT, FNYEAQ (reference sequence). The CDR3 spans 17 residues. CDR3 sequence reads: CASSLTGTRGFGETQYF. DNA of the CDR3: TGTGCTAGCAGCTTAACCGGGACTAGGGGGTTTGGGGAGACCCAGTACTTC.

The genes are TRBV29-1 and TRBJ1-2, with D possibly being TRBD1 (5 bases). CDR1 SQVTM and CDR2 ANQGSEA come from the germline V gene. The CDR3 sequence is 10 residues long. Trimming shortened V by 5 bases and J by 10 bases, and 11 bases separated the two germline ends. The CDR3: CSVLQDTYTF. CDR3 DNA sequence: TGCAGCGTTCTTCAGGACACCTACACCTTC.

This chain uses TRBV6-6 with TRBJ2-1; the D is unclear. This CDR3 contains 12 residues. The V and J ends lost 5 bases and 4 bases respectively, with 6 bases between them. Germline V gene data show CDR1 as MNHNY and CDR2 as SVGAGI (reference sequence). CDR3 residues: CASSTPYNEQFF. The DNA for the CDR3 is TGTGCCAGCAGTACACCATACAATGAGCAGTTCTTC.

J is TRBJ2-7 and V is TRBV6-5; 8 nucleotides agree with TRBD1. The CDR3 is 16 amino acids. Trimming took 4 bases from V and 2 from J; bases not matched to a gene: 10. Per the germline V gene, CDR1 is MNHEY and CDR2 is SVGAGI. In DNA form, the CDR3 reads TGTGCCAGCAGTTCTAGCCACAGGGGGATTCCCTACGAGCAGTACTTC. It codes for CASSSSHRGIPYEQYF.

The table lists this clone with a few counts. V and J are TRBV15 and TRBJ1-2; tentative D call: TRBD1 (5 bases). In germline, CDR1 is LNHNV, CDR2 YYDKDF (reference sequence). V lost 0 bases and J 1 base, leaving 6 bases between the germline ends. CDR3 size: 14 residues. In DNA, the CDR3 is TGTGCCACCAGCAGAGATAGGGGTAACTATGGCTACACCTTC. Protein: CATSRDRGNYGYTF.

This sequence joins TRBV11-2 and TRBJ2-7; the D gene is possibly TRBD2 (5 bases). Germline lookup yields CDR1 SGHAT and CDR2 FQNNGV. V was cut by 8 bases and J by 7 bases, with 21 bases left in between. The CDR3 loop spans 14 amino acids. This CDR3 reads CASRYDGYSGEQYF. In DNA, the CDR3 is TGTGCCAGCCGTTACGACGGCTACTCGGGGGAGCAGTACTTC.

CDR3 nucleotides: TGTGCCACCGGCGGGGAATATCGTAATGAAAAACTGTTTTTT. As protein: CATGGEYRNEKLFF. The chain is built from TRBV7-8 and TRBJ1-4; D is undetermined. The CDR3 runs to 14 residues. Germline assignment: CDR1 SGHVS and CDR2 FQNEAQ. V lost 10 bases to trimming and J lost 4 bases, with 16 bases between them.

The rearrangement links TRBV28 to TRBJ2-4; 7 nucleotides match TRBD2. V was clipped by 3 bases and J by 0 bases; unmatched bases: 5. Germline lookup yields CDR1 MDHEN and CDR2 SYDVKM. The length of the CDR3 is 16 residues. CDR3 coding DNA: TGTGCCAGCAGTTTCTGGATAGCGGGAGCCAAAAACATTCAGTACTTC. It translates to CASSFWIAGAKNIQYF.

The V and J genes are TRBV6-2 or TRBV6-3 and TRBJ2-2; the D gene is possibly TRBD2 (6 bases). This CDR3 is built from 14 residues. Between the trimmed V and J ends, which lost 4 bases and 10 bases, there was a span of 16 bases. Per germline, CDR1 MNHEY and CDR2 SVGEGT. In nucleotides, the CDR3 is TGTGCCAGCAGTTCCGGACTAAGCCATGCGGAGCTGTTTTTT. Translating gives CASSSGLSHAELFF.

V gene TRBV28 combines with J gene TRBJ1-5, with D perhaps TRBD1 (6 bases). The CDR3 is made up of 14 amino acids. Germline loops: CDR1 MDHEN, CDR2 SYDVKM. Trimming cost V 5 bases and J 9 bases, with 17 bases left between them. The CDR3 loop reads CASSLRDTLGPQHF. The CDR3 DNA sequence: TGTGCCAGCAGTCTCCGGGACACCCTAGGGCCCCAGCATTTT.

The chain has TRBV5-6 and TRBJ2-1; 10 positions agree with TRBD2. The germline V gene encodes CDR1 SGHDT and CDR2 YYEEEE. The CDR3 spans 14 residues. The V gene end was trimmed by 2 bases and the J gene end by 9 bases; junction bases not matched to a gene: 5. The CDR3 nucleotides are TGTGCCAGCAGCTTTCTAGCGGGAGAAGGTGAGCAGTTCTTC. The encoded protein is CASSFLAGEGEQFF.

The rearrangement uses TRBV6-5 and TRBJ1-4, with 7 bases matching TRBD1. Germline CDR1 MNHEY, CDR2 SVGAGI. Losses at the gene ends were 6 bases for V and 2 bases for J; bases not matched to a gene: 3. This CDR3 is built from 14 residues. The CDR3: CASRQGRTNEKLFF. The CDR3 bases are TGTGCCAGCAGACAGGGGAGGACTAATGAAAAACTGTTTTTT.

The V call is TRBV5-4, the J call TRBJ2-3; 7 bases are a match to TRBD2. V lost 5 bases, J lost 5 bases, and 20 bases stayed unmatched. Germline lookup yields CDR1 SGHNT and CDR2 YYREEE (reference sequence). The CDR3 extends over 18 amino acids. In nucleotides, the CDR3 is TGTGCCAGCAGTTATACGGTTGGACTAGGGAATTCTAAAGATACGCAGTATTTT. Translated, it gives CASSYTVGLGNSKDTQYF.

This chain links TRBV18 with TRBJ1-5, with a possible D match to TRBD1 (6 bases). Germline V gene lookup returns CDR1 KGHSH and CDR2 LQKENI. The V gene lost 6 bases and the J gene lost 3 bases, with 12 bases spanning the gap. CDR3 length: 14 residues. CDR3 residues: CASSVTGNNQPQHF. The DNA for the CDR3 is TGTGCCAGCTCGGTTACAGGGAACAATCAGCCCCAGCATTTT.